Listed below are T cell receptor beta chains from one sample, sequenced in a study of memory B cells and T cells in multiple sclerosis. Here immunoSEQ multiplex PCR was the method, and the copy in TCRdb shows in-frame clones only, minus some. This table holds fewer than 15,000 clones, approximately 69% found once. The sample consisted of memory (CD45RO+) CD4+ T cells from blood. These receptors were taken from a human donor with multiple sclerosis. The CDR3 runs from the conserved cysteine through the conserved F or W. A D gene is named only where the DNA matches it firmly. The size field is filled for only some rows; it gives once, few, many or a size class.

cdr3_length | j_call | d_call | v_call | clone_size | cdr3_aa | cdr3_nt
14 | TRBJ1-3 | . | TRBV7-8 | few | CASSWRGSGNTIYF | TGTGCCAGCAGCTGGAGGGGATCTGGAAACACCATATATTTT
13 | TRBJ1-5 | TRBD1 | TRBV5-6 | . | CASSLEQGAPQHF | TGTGCCAGCAGCTTGGAACAGGGGGCTCCCCAGCATTTT
14 | TRBJ2-1 | . | TRBV5-1 | . | CASSLRGSYNEQFF | TGCGCCAGCAGCTTGCGGGGTTCCTACAATGAGCAGTTCTTC
15 | TRBJ2-1 | TRBD2 | TRBV28 | once | CASSSGLERGFEQFF | TGTGCCAGCAGTTCCGGACTAGAGCGGGGCTTCGAGCAGTTCTTC
15 | TRBJ1-1 | . | TRBV5-1 | . | CASSPVGGQNTEAFF | TGCGCCAGCAGCCCGGTAGGTGGGCAGAACACTGAAGCTTTCTTT
15 | TRBJ1-4 | . | TRBV6-5 | . | CASRSTRGFNEKLFF | TGTGCCAGCAGATCAACCAGGGGCTTTAATGAAAAACTGTTTTTT
14 | TRBJ2-7 | . | TRBV6-1 | . | CASSEGALPYEQYF | TGTGCCAGCAGTGAAGGAGCGCTCCCCTACGAGCAGTACTTC
14 | TRBJ1-5 | . | TRBV7-6 | . | CASSLGRYNQPQHF | TGTGCCAGCAGCTTAGGGCGGTACAATCAGCCCCAGCATTTT
16 | TRBJ1-3 | . | TRBV5-1 | few | CASSFSTGTSGNTIYF | TGCGCCAGCAGCTTCTCTACAGGGACCTCTGGAAACACCATATATTTT
15 | TRBJ2-7 | . | TRBV6-1 | few | CASRAAASTPYEQYF | TGTGCCAGCAGGGCCGCGGCCTCGACTCCTTACGAGCAGTACTTC
14 | TRBJ2-1 | . | TRBV19 | few | CASSISGEYNEQFF | TGTGCCAGTAGTATCTCGGGAGAGTACAATGAGCAGTTCTTC
15 | TRBJ1-5 | . | TRBV2 | . | CASSDWQGGNQPQHF | TGTGCCAGCAGTGATTGGCAGGGAGGGAATCAGCCCCAGCATTTT
14 | TRBJ2-3 | . | TRBV9 | . | CASSARQGTDTQYF | TGTGCCAGCAGCGCCCGACAGGGCACAGATACGCAGTATTTT